Below are 29 T cell receptor beta chains sequenced from a single sample in a study of shared T cell receptors in the human thymus. The repertoire was sequenced with immunoSEQ multiplex PCR; TCRdb's copy has only in-frame clones and lacks some. The table lists over 450,000 clones, about four fifths of them singletons. The same specimen was also included in a second study, on human thymus T cells.

The sequenced sample consisted of thymocytes. These receptors originate from a boy in the first two years of life with a congenital heart defect.

This sequence joins TRBV9 and TRBJ2-1; 8 bases fit TRBD2. CDR3 length: 18 amino acids. V lost 5 bases to trimming and J lost 7 bases; unmatched junction nucleotides: 20. Per germline, CDR1 SGDLS and CDR2 YYNGEE. The CDR3 DNA follows: TGTGCCAGCAGGTTTAGCGGGACGAGGCTACTACCTAGGAATGAGCAGTTCTTC. It yields the protein CASRFSGTRLLPRNEQFF.

The rearrangement joins TRBV30 to TRBJ2-1; 9 bases line up with TRBD2. With V trimmed by 4 bases and J by 0 bases, 7 bases remained unmatched. CDR1 is GTSNPN, CDR2 SVGIG, per germline (reference sequence). The CDR3 is made up of 16 amino acids. The CDR3 sequence: CAWTRTSASSYNEQFF. The CDR3, as DNA: TGTGCCTGGACCCGGACTAGCGCAAGCTCCTACAATGAGCAGTTCTTC.

This chain links TRBV7-2 with TRBJ2-1; TRBD2 aligns across 8 bases. J lost 14 bases, V lost 3 bases, and 12 bases had no gene match. CDR3 length: 14 residues. Germline loops: CDR1 SGHTA, CDR2 FQGNSA. CDR3 DNA: TGTGCCAGCAGCTTTTCGTCTGTAGCGGGATGGGAGTTCTTC. This sequence encodes CASSFSSVAGWEFF.

This clone was detected once. The chain recombines TRBV7-8 with TRBJ1-5; D ambiguous. Looked up from germline, CDR1 is SGHVS and CDR2 is FQNEAQ. The V end lost 4 bases, the J end lost 2 bases, and 12 bases lay between the germline ends. The CDR3 is made up of 15 amino acids. CDR3 coding DNA: TGTGCCAGCAGCTCTCTACTTAGCCGCAATCAGCCCCAGCATTTT. Protein sequence: CASSSLLSRNQPQHF.

To note about this clone: One junction end disagrees with the germline gene, perhaps due to a read error. The chain couples TRBV7-7 to TRBJ2-3; 10 bases align to TRBD1. The germline CDR1 and CDR2 sequences are SSHAT and FNYEAQ (reference sequence). The CDR3 is made up of 16 amino acids. The CDR3 loop reads CASSLGQGENTDTQYF. CDR3 nucleotides: TGTGCTAGCAGCTTAGGACAGGGGGAGAACACAGATACGCAGTATTTT.

To note about this clone: This specimen includes other DNA sequences encoding the same CDR3. The chain links TRBV7-9 to TRBJ1-1; 7 bases map to TRBD1. The germline CDR1 and CDR2 sequences are SEHNR and FQNEAQ (reference sequence). The CDR3 runs to 14 residues. V trimming: 3 bases; J trimming: 1 base; junction bases outside the gene matches: 2. Written as DNA, the CDR3 is TGTGCCAGCAGCTTGGGACAGCCGAACACTGAAGCTTTCTTT. Translating it yields CASSLGQPNTEAFF.

The chain uses TRBV6-5 and TRBJ2-2, with 12 nucleotides matching TRBD1. Looked up from germline, CDR1 is MNHEY and CDR2 is SVGAGI. The trim removed 7 bases at V and 7 bases at J, leaving 4 bases unmatched. CDR3 length: 14 amino acids. Here the CDR3 reads CASKGTGGSGELFF. CDR3 nucleotide sequence: TGTGCCAGCAAAGGGACAGGGGGCAGCGGGGAGCTGTTTTTT.

This clone was counted only a few times. The CDR3 spells CASSPAGSGAETQYF. CDR3 nucleotides: TGCGCCAGCAGCCCCGCGGGGAGTGGGGCAGAGACCCAGTACTTC. The rearrangement links TRBV4-3 to TRBJ2-5, with D perhaps TRBD2 (6 bases). The CDR3 is 15 amino acids. Per the germline V gene, CDR1 is LGHNA and CDR2 is YSLEER. The V end lost 4 bases, the J end lost 4 bases, and 16 bases lay between the germline ends.

The chain has TRBV5-4 and TRBJ2-5, with 11 bases fitting TRBD1. In germline, CDR1 is SGHNT, CDR2 YYREEE (reference sequence). CDR3 length: 16 residues. The V gene end was trimmed by 4 bases and the J gene end by 2 bases; junction bases not matched to a gene: 7. The CDR3 DNA reads as TGTGCCAGCAGCGCACGACGGGACAGGGGGCAAGAGACCCAGTACTTC. This codes for CASSARRDRGQETQYF.

The chain uses TRBV6-5 and TRBJ1-2, with TRBD1 matching over 10 bases. V was pared by 6 bases and J by 4 bases, with 8 bases of the junction left unmatched. CDR1 is MNHEY, CDR2 SVGAGI, per germline. The CDR3 loop spans 15 amino acids. CDR3 nucleotide sequence: TGTGCCAGCAGGCCTGAGGGGGACAGGGGCTATGGCTACACCTTC. It codes for CASRPEGDRGYGYTF.

This sequence joins TRBV4-2 and TRBJ2-2, with TRBD2 identical over 7 bases. CDR3 length equals 18 residues. The germline V gene has CDR1 LGHNA and CDR2 YNFKEQ. J gave up 5 bases and V 4 bases, and 16 bases lay outside the gene matches. The CDR3 is CASSRFPGREATTGELFF. As DNA, the CDR3 is TGTGCCAGCAGCCGGTTTCCGGGACGGGAGGCCACAACCGGGGAGCTGTTTTTT.

The gene calls are TRBV20-1 and TRBJ2-7; 7 nucleotides agree with TRBD1. The V segment lost 3 bases and the J segment 12 bases; nucleotides outside the gene matches: 5. The CDR3 sequence is 10 residues long. Germline loops: CDR1 DFQATT, CDR2 SNEGSKA (reference sequence). The CDR3, as DNA: TGCAGTGCTAGCGACAGGGTGGGGTACTTC. Translated, it gives CSASDRVGYF.

The CDR3, as DNA: TGTGCCTGGAGTGTACGGGTTCCGAGACAGGGGTCCTACGAGCAGTACTTC. Translating it yields CAWSVRVPRQGSYEQYF. This sequence joins TRBV30 and TRBJ2-7, with 8 bases identical to TRBD1. CDR1 is GTSNPN, CDR2 SVGIG, per germline (reference sequence). V trimming: 0 bases; J trimming: 1 base; junction bases outside the gene matches: 11. The CDR3 sequence is 17 residues long. The full variable domain, rest sourced from reference TRBV30 and TRBJ2-7, is SQTIHQWPATLVQPVGSPLSLECTVEGTSNPNLYWYRQAAGRGLQLLFYSVGIGQISSEVPQNLSASRPQDRQFILSSKKLLLSDSGFYLCAWSVRVPRQGSYEQYFGPGTRLTVT.

This sequence joins TRBV2 and TRBJ2-3, with 14 bases that match TRBD2. Germline V gene data show CDR1 as SNHLY and CDR2 as FYNNEI. The V segment lost 4 bases and the J segment 6 bases; nucleotides outside the gene matches: 9. CDR3 length: 17 residues. The CDR3, as DNA: TGTGCCAGCAGTGCCTGGACTAGCGGGAGGCCGAGGGATACGCAGTATTTT. It yields the protein CASSAWTSGRPRDTQYF.

V usage is TRBV19 and J usage is TRBJ2-4, with no clear D. The CDR3 is 15 residues long. Trimming pared 5 bases from V and 2 bases from J, leaving 13 bases between. From germline, CDR1 is LNHDA and CDR2 SQIVND (reference sequence). The CDR3 is CASSFSPAPKNIQYF. The CDR3, as DNA: TGTGCCAGTAGTTTTAGCCCGGCGCCCAAAAACATTCAGTACTTC. The full variable domain, completed using reference TRBV19 and TRBJ2-4, is DGGITQSPKYLFRKEGQNVTLSCEQNLNHDAMYWYRQDPGQGLRLIYYSQIVNDFQKGDIAEGYSVSREKKESFPLTVTSAQKNPTAFYLCASSFSPAPKNIQYFGAGTRLSVL.

This clone showed up just a few times. The V and J genes are TRBV2 and TRBJ1-5; D is unresolved. This CDR3 has 17 amino acids. V lost 2 bases, J lost 0 bases, and 14 bases lay in between. CDR1 and CDR2 from the germline V gene are SNHLY and FYNNEI. The CDR3, as DNA: TGTGCCAGCAGTGAATTCCAGAGGGAAAATAGCAATCAGCCCCAGCATTTT. Protein: CASSEFQRENSNQPQHF.

This clone has only a few counts. The rearrangement uses TRBV4-1 and TRBJ1-2; D is uncertain. This CDR3 region has 14 residues. Per the germline V gene, CDR1 is MGHRA and CDR2 is YSYEKL. Trimming shortened V by 2 bases and J by 6 bases, and 13 bases separated the two germline ends. The CDR3 coding sequence is TGCGCCAGCAGCCAACGATGGAGCGGGGATGGCTACACCTTC. It translates to CASSQRWSGDGYTF.

The chain joins TRBV5-1 to TRBJ2-1; 8 positions agree with TRBD2. Germline V gene data show CDR1 as SGHRS and CDR2 as YFSETQ. This CDR3 has 15 amino acids. Trimming at V came to 4 bases and at J to 4 bases, leaving 7 bases not matched to a gene. CDR3 sequence reads: CASSPRSGSYNEQFF. The CDR3 DNA sequence: TGCGCCAGCAGCCCCCGGAGCGGGAGTTACAATGAGCAGTTCTTC.

The sample holds a few counts of this clone. V usage is TRBV4-2 and J usage is TRBJ2-1, with 7 bases fitting TRBD2. Germline V gives CDR1 LGHNA, CDR2 YNFKEQ. The V and J ends lost 1 base and 9 bases, in that order; junction bases with no gene match: 0. This CDR3 contains 12 residues. CDR3 residues: CASSQGGGEQFF. The CDR3 bases are TGTGCCAGCAGCCAAGGCGGGGGTGAGCAGTTCTTC.

The V gene is TRBV27, the J gene TRBJ2-5, with D possibly TRBD2 on 5 matching bases. The CDR3 consists of 13 residues. The V gene's germline CDR1 is MNHEY and CDR2 SMNVEV (reference sequence). Trimming took off 4 bases at V and 2 bases at J, with 8 bases between the two ends. CDR3 in DNA: TGTGCCAGCAGTTGCGGGCCACAAGAGACCCAGTACTTC. Translating gives CASSCGPQETQYF.

The chain links TRBV29-1 to TRBJ2-7; TRBD1 aligns across 8 bases. Germline V CDR1 and CDR2: SQVTM, ANQGSEA. The CDR3 is 13 residues long. V gave up 7 bases and J gave up 0 bases; unmatched junction bases: 5. CDR3 bases: TGCAGCGGCCTGGACAGGGACTCCTACGAGCAGTACTTC. Translating gives CSGLDRDSYEQYF.

The V and J genes are TRBV21-1 and TRBJ2-7; the tabulated D call, TRBD2, remains unverified against the DNA. TRBV21-1 counts as a pseudogene. This CDR3 has 15 amino acids. CDR3: CASSKEVAGAYEQYF. As DNA, the CDR3 is TGTGCCAGCAGCAAAGAGGTAGCGGGAGCCTACGAGCAGTACTTC.

The DNA for the CDR3 is TGTGCCAGCTCCCCGTGTGGAGTTAGGGGGCAAACTGAAGCTTTCTTT. This codes for CASSPCGVRGQTEAFF. The V call is TRBV7-9, the J call TRBJ1-1; 7 bases align to TRBD1. The length of the CDR3 is 16 residues. With V trimmed by 8 bases and J by 5 bases, 17 bases remained unmatched. Germline-derived CDR1 and CDR2 are SEHNR and FQNEAQ (reference sequence).

CDR3 bases: TGCGCCAGCAGCATCAAAAGGGCCAACGACAGGGCGGGAGGTACGCAGTATTTT. This codes for CASSIKRANDRAGGTQYF. V usage is TRBV5-1 and J usage is TRBJ2-3; tentatively, D is TRBD2 (8 bases). This CDR3 has 18 amino acids. Per germline, CDR1 SGHRS and CDR2 YFSETQ. The ends were cut back, 4 bases at V and 8 bases at J, with 29 bases in the middle.

The chain combines TRBV27 with TRBJ2-2; possible D gene TRBD1, 5 bases. The CDR3 spans 16 residues. The V end lost 2 bases, the J end lost 10 bases, and 20 bases lay between the germline ends. The germline CDR1 and CDR2 sequences are MNHEY and SMNVEV (reference sequence). The CDR3 region is CASSLTSGLSPPELFF. CDR3 in DNA: TGTGCCAGCAGTTTAACTTCAGGGCTATCTCCCCCGGAGCTGTTTTTT.

The chain combines TRBV19 with TRBJ2-3, with 11 nucleotides matching TRBD2. J was trimmed by 3 bases and V by 11 bases; bases with no gene match: 10. Germline V gene sequence: CDR1 LNHDA, CDR2 SQIVND (reference sequence). This CDR3 contains 15 residues. The CDR3 loop is CASQRGLAVTDTQYF. Here the CDR3 DNA reads TGTGCCTCCCAACGGGGACTAGCGGTTACAGATACGCAGTATTTT.

This chain uses TRBV7-2 with TRBJ2-1; no firm D call. The germline gives CDR1 SGHTA, CDR2 FQGNSA. The V gene lost 2 bases and the J gene lost 1 base, with 9 bases spanning the gap. This CDR3 has 15 residues. CDR3: CASSLLSKSYNEQFF. CDR3 nucleotide sequence: TGTGCCAGCAGCTTATTATCTAAGTCCTACAATGAGCAGTTCTTC.

V gene TRBV29-1 combines with J gene TRBJ2-3; a weak D match, TRBD2 (5 bases). The CDR3 contains 14 residues. Germline V gives CDR1 SQVTM, CDR2 ANQGSEA. Trimming removed 7 bases from V and 3 bases from J, with 17 bases in between. In DNA form, the CDR3 reads TGCAGCGCAACCTCGGAGGCGGGTACAGATACGCAGTATTTT. Translating gives CSATSEAGTDTQYF.

In its sample, this clone was seen a few times. The chain carries TRBV28 and TRBJ2-7; TRBD1 matches 9 bases. J lost 2 bases, V lost 1 base, and 3 bases had no gene match. The CDR3 extends over 15 amino acids. Germline values: CDR1 MDHEN, CDR2 SYDVKM. In DNA form, the CDR3 reads TGTGCCAGCAGTTTATTGACAGGGGGTACCTACGAGCAGTACTTC. This translates into CASSLLTGGTYEQYF. Using reference TRBV28 and TRBJ2-7 for the parts outside the CDR3, the full variable domain is DVKVTQSSRYLVKRTGEKVFLECVQDMDHENMFWYRQDPGLGLRLIYFSYDVKMKEKGDIPEGYSVSREKKERFSLILESASTNQTSMYLCASSLLTGGTYEQYFGPGTRLTVT.